This T cell receptor beta chain is from a study of CD8+ T cells in alopecia areata. Treatment specified: oral pan-JAK inhibitor, 5-10 mg twice daily. This clone was counted a few times. CDR3 size: 15 residues. Trimming cost V 3 bases and J 3 bases; bases outside gene matches: 5. Germline loops: CDR1 MGHRA, CDR2 YSYEKL. cDNA reverse transcribed from extracted RNA served as the sequencing template. Profiling relied on immunoSEQ multiplex PCR, and the TCRdb table lists in-frame clones only, not all of them. The sample records about 180,000 clones, about 55% being singletons. This rearrangement joins TRBV4-1 to TRBJ2-7; 10 nucleotides match TRBD1. Sequences were derived from CD8+ T cells sorted from blood, sampled at week 24, from a patient treated with tofacitinib. This TCR came from a human donor with alopecia areata. This chain's CDR3 is CASSHTTGGDYEQYF. The CDR3 DNA follows: TGCGCCAGCAGCCATACGACAGGGGGCGACTACGAGCAGTACTTC.